The 27 T cell receptor beta chains presented below share a single source sample, sequenced in a study of early T cells in non-severe SARS-CoV-2 infection. TCRdb independently ran MiXCR on the 5' RACE reads; one entry per CDR3 protein. The repertoire includes some 85,000 distinct CDR3 sequences, approximately 13% of them detected once, and approximately 1.5% sits in the top ten. Sequencing was done on a sample of whole blood. These receptors originate from an adult who was a healthcare worker with PCR-confirmed SARS-CoV-2 infection or an uninfected control (not recorded which).

This clonotype was counted many times. The V call is TRBV7-2, the J call TRBJ1-4, with a weak D call TRBD1 (5 bases). This CDR3 has 13 residues. Trimming cost V 5 bases and J 8 bases, with 12 bases left between them. Germline values: CDR1 SGHTA, CDR2 FQGNSA. CDR3 nucleotides: TGTGCCAGCAGCCCCGGGGACGGGGAAAAACTGTTTTTT. Its protein product is CASSPGDGEKLFF.

In this sample, this clonotype turned up many times. V gene TRBV14 combines with J gene TRBJ1-3; possibly TRBD1 for D (5 bases). Germline V CDR1 and CDR2: SGHDN, FVKESK. The V end was cut by 3 bases, the J end by 1 base, with 19 bases between. The CDR3 has 18 amino acids. Here the CDR3 DNA reads TGTGCCAGCAGCCACCCGGGACGACTGTCGGGATCTGGAAACACCATATATTTT. This sequence encodes CASSHPGRLSGSGNTIYF. Drawing the rest from reference TRBV14 and TRBJ1-3, the complete variable domain is EAGVTQFPSHSVIEKGQTVTLRCDPISGHDNLYWYRRVMGKEIKFLLHFVKESKQDESGMPNNRFLAERTGGTYSTLKVQPAELEDSGVYFCASSHPGRLSGSGNTIYFGEGSWLTVV.

This clonotype was picked up many times. V and J are TRBV4-1 and TRBJ2-1, with 11 positions matching TRBD1. The germline V gene encodes CDR1 MGHRA and CDR2 YSYEKL. The CDR3 has 16 residues. Unmatched junction bases numbered 4, after V lost 0 bases and J lost 6 bases. CDR3 amino acids: CASSQDRTGGRNEQFF. CDR3 nucleotides: TGCGCCAGCAGCCAAGATCGGACAGGGGGCCGCAATGAGCAGTTCTTC.

A few counts support this clonotype. This sequence joins TRBV14 and TRBJ1-1; TRBD1 might be the D (6 bases). The CDR3 spans 17 residues. Germline CDR1 and CDR2: SGHDN and FVKESK. The V gene lost 3 bases and the J gene lost 1 base, with 18 bases spanning the gap. The chain's CDR3 is CASSHDDRPRSNTEAFF. For the CDR3, the DNA is TGTGCCAGCAGCCATGATGACAGGCCGCGATCGAACACTGAAGCTTTCTTT. Based on the CDR3 plus reference TRBV14 and TRBJ1-1, the full variable domain is EAGVTQFPSHSVIEKGQTVTLRCDPISGHDNLYWYRRVMGKEIKFLLHFVKESKQDESGMPNNRFLAERTGGTYSTLKVQPAELEDSGVYFCASSHDDRPRSNTEAFFGQGTRLTVV.

The table lists this clonotype with many counts. The chain employs TRBV5-1 and TRBJ1-1; D not resolved. From germline, CDR1 is SGHRS and CDR2 YFSETQ. Trimming pared 0 bases from V and 0 bases from J, leaving 6 bases between. The CDR3 consists of 14 residues. The CDR3 region has the DNA TGCGCCAGCAGCTTGGGTCCAGTGAACACTGAAGCTTTCTTT. This encodes CASSLGPVNTEAFF.

The chain links TRBV7-2 to TRBJ2-5; 9 nucleotides align to TRBD2. The ends lost 1 base at V and 2 bases at J; junction bases unmatched: 2. The CDR3 spans 15 residues. Germline V gene sequence: CDR1 SGHTA, CDR2 FQGNSA. As DNA, the CDR3 is TGTGCCAGCAGCTTAGGCGGGGGGGGACAAGAGACCCAGTACTTC. Protein product: CASSLGGGGQETQYF.

CDR3 residues: CAWRRLAKNTGELFF. The CDR3 DNA is TGTGCCTGGAGGCGGCTAGCAAAGAACACCGGGGAGCTGTTTTTT. The V and J genes are TRBV30 and TRBJ2-2; possibly TRBD2 for D (5 bases). The CDR3 is 15 residues long. Trimming took 3 bases from V and 1 from J, leaving 12 bases between them. Germline V gene sequence: CDR1 GTSNPN, CDR2 SVGIG (reference sequence). The full variable domain, in which reference TRBV30 and TRBJ2-2 provide the parts outside the CDR3, is SQTIHQWPATLVQPVGSPLSLECTVEGTSNPNLYWYRQAAGRGLQLLFYSVGIGQISSEVPQNLSASRPQDRQFILSSKKLLLSDSGFYLCAWRRLAKNTGELFFGEGSRLTVL.

This clonotype came up many times. This chain connects TRBV20-1 to TRBJ1-6; D unresolved. With 6 bases removed from V and 0 bases from J, the gap between germline ends came to 6 bases. Germline V CDR1 and CDR2: DFQATT, SNEGSKA (reference sequence). The CDR3 length is 13 residues. The CDR3 protein is CSAASSYNSPLHF. CDR3 sequence (DNA): TGCAGTGCGGCGAGCTCCTATAATTCACCCCTCCACTTT.

Many counts were recorded for this clonotype. The V call is TRBV9, the J call TRBJ1-2; 7 bases fit TRBD1. This CDR3 region has 17 residues. The trim removed 0 bases at V and 1 base at J, leaving 9 bases unmatched. Germline V gene lookup returns CDR1 SGDLS and CDR2 YYNGEE. The CDR3 sequence is CASSVATAGGINYGYTF. The CDR3 nucleotides read TGTGCCAGCAGCGTAGCTACGGCAGGGGGTATTAACTATGGCTACACCTTC. Drawing the rest from reference TRBV9 and TRBJ1-2, the complete variable domain is DSGVTQTPKHLITATGQRVTLRCSPRSGDLSVYWYQQSLDQGLQFLIQYYNGEERAKGNILERFSAQQFPDLHSELNLSSLELGDSALYFCASSVATAGGINYGYTFGSGTRLTVV.

This clonotype was counted only a few times. CDR3 loop: CSVRDRFEYGYTF. CDR3 sequence (DNA): TGCAGCGTTCGGGACAGGTTCGAGTATGGCTACACCTTC. The chain couples TRBV29-1 to TRBJ1-2; TRBD1 agrees at 8 bases. The CDR3 extends over 13 amino acids. CDR1 and CDR2 from the germline V gene are SQVTM and ANQGSEA. V shed 5 bases, J shed 5 bases, and the junction held 7 bases outside the gene matches.

The J gene is TRBJ2-7, the V gene TRBV28; 10 bases map to TRBD1. The J segment lost 2 bases and the V segment lost 6 bases, leaving 13 bases of the junction unmatched. Germline CDR1 and CDR2: MDHEN and SYDVKM. The CDR3 contains 17 residues. CDR3: CASRSLVQGTGAYEQYF. The CDR3 DNA sequence: TGTGCCAGCAGATCTCTAGTCCAGGGGACAGGGGCCTACGAGCAGTACTTC.

This clonotype turned up a few times. V is TRBV6-1 and J is TRBJ2-2; TRBD2 might be the D (6 bases). There are 13 residues in the CDR3. Trimming left V 6 bases short and J 3 bases short, with 8 bases between. In germline, CDR1 is MNHNS, CDR2 SASEGT. CDR3 protein: CASRWGDTGELFF. The CDR3 region has the DNA TGTGCCAGCAGATGGGGGGACACCGGGGAGCTGTTTTTT.

The chain links TRBV6-6 to TRBJ1-6, with 7 bases lining up with TRBD1. Germline loops: CDR1 MNHNY, CDR2 SVGAGI (reference sequence). With V trimmed by 6 bases and J by 5 bases, 1 base remained unmatched. The CDR3 sequence is 13 residues long. CDR3 sequence reads: CASRDRNNSPLHF. For the CDR3, the DNA is TGTGCCAGCAGGGACAGGAATAATTCACCCCTCCACTTT.

This clonotype was seen ten or more times. The chain employs TRBV28 and TRBJ2-3; D is possibly TRBD1 or TRBD2 (5 bases each). This CDR3 is built from 16 residues. Germline assignment: CDR1 MDHEN and CDR2 SYDVKM. V dropped 3 bases and J dropped 4 bases, with 17 bases sitting between them. The CDR3, as DNA: TGTGCCAGCAGTTTGGGACCCCCGATTGGCGCAGATACGCAGTATTTT. Translation: CASSLGPPIGADTQYF.

This clonotype was detected many times. This chain links TRBV6-5 with TRBJ2-7, with a tentative D call TRBD2 (7 bases). Germline V gene sequence: CDR1 MNHEY, CDR2 SVGAGI. The length of the CDR3 is 18 residues. Trimming shortened V by 6 bases and J by 7 bases, and 31 bases separated the two germline ends. This CDR3 is CASRTIQGGRGPGREQYF. CDR3 DNA sequence: TGTGCCAGCAGAACGATTCAAGGAGGGCGGGGGCCCGGGAGGGAGCAGTACTTC.

Ten or more counts support this clonotype. This rearrangement joins TRBV11-2 to TRBJ2-5, with TRBD1 matching 7 bases. This CDR3 spans 16 amino acids. Trimming at V came to 3 bases and at J to 1 base, leaving 8 bases not matched to a gene. Germline V lookup: CDR1 SGHAT, CDR2 FQNNGV. CDR3 in amino acids: CASSFETGTAQETQYF. The DNA for the CDR3 is TGTGCCAGCAGCTTTGAAACCGGGACAGCCCAAGAGACCCAGTACTTC. Together with reference TRBV11-2 and TRBJ2-5, the CDR3 gives the full variable domain: EAGVAQSPRYKIIEKRQSVAFWCNPISGHATLYWYQQILGQGPKLLIQFQNNGVVDDSQLPKDRFSAERLKGVDSTLKIQPAKLEDSAVYLCASSFETGTAQETQYFGPGTRLLVL.

The chain combines TRBV6-2 or TRBV6-3 with TRBJ2-7; 9 nucleotides align to TRBD2. This CDR3 region has 13 residues. CDR1 and CDR2 (germline): MNHEY, SVGEGT. Germline trimming cut 2 bases from V and 6 bases from J; bases unmatched to any gene: 2. The CDR3 protein is CASSYGLAREQYF. In nucleotides, the CDR3 is TGTGCCAGCAGTTACGGACTAGCGCGCGAGCAGTACTTC.

The chain uses TRBV20-1 and TRBJ1-2; perhaps TRBD1 as D (5 bases). V lost 6 bases and J 4 bases, leaving 15 bases between the germline ends. The germline V gene has CDR1 DFQATT and CDR2 SNEGSKA (reference sequence). CDR3 length equals 13 residues. Here the CDR3 reads CSAWDGTSYGYTF. CDR3 DNA sequence: TGCAGTGCCTGGGACGGTACTAGCTATGGCTACACCTTC.

This clonotype appeared a few times. This sequence joins TRBV11-2 and TRBJ2-6, with D unresolved. V was shortened by 11 bases and J by 0 bases, with 11 bases between the two germline ends. The CDR3 totals 14 residues. Per germline, CDR1 SGHAT and CDR2 FQNNGV. The CDR3 spells CASRGVSGANVLTF. The CDR3 region has the DNA TGTGCCTCACGAGGAGTCTCTGGGGCCAACGTCCTGACTTTC.

Ten or more counts support this clonotype. The gene calls are TRBV20-1 and TRBJ2-3; perhaps TRBD2 as D (7 bases). CDR3 size: 14 residues. V lost 5 bases to trimming and J lost 1 base, with 13 bases between them. Looked up from germline, CDR1 is DFQATT and CDR2 is SNEGSKA (reference sequence). Here the CDR3 reads CSAYRGAGTDTQYF. For the CDR3, the DNA is TGCAGTGCTTACCGGGGGGCCGGCACAGATACGCAGTATTTT.

This clonotype was found a few times. The chain uses TRBV20-1 and TRBJ1-6, with D uncertain. V lost 4 bases, J lost 10 bases, and 23 bases lay in between. The CDR3 contains 16 residues. The germline CDR1 and CDR2 sequences are DFQATT and SNEGSKA (reference sequence). In DNA form, the CDR3 reads TGCAGTGCTAATTACGAAAGACACCCTACGAGGTCACCCCTCCACTTT. This gives the protein CSANYERHPTRSPLHF.

This clonotype was seen at least ten times. The V gene is TRBV7-8, the J gene TRBJ2-3; 10 positions match TRBD2. From germline, CDR1 is SGHVS and CDR2 FQNEAQ. The length of the CDR3 is 15 residues. V shed 2 bases and J 1 base; nucleotides not matched to a gene: 0. CDR3 loop: CASSLTSGGTDTQYF. The CDR3 DNA reads TGTGCCAGCAGCTTAACTAGCGGGGGCACAGATACGCAGTATTTT.

The chain recombines TRBV11-2 with TRBJ2-5, with 10 bases aligning to TRBD2. The junction had 3 bases not matched to a gene; V was cut back by 2 bases and J by 3 bases. Germline CDR1 is SGHAT and CDR2 is FQNNGV. There are 15 residues in the CDR3. The CDR3, as DNA: TGTGCCAGCAGCTTATATGGGACTAGCGAAGAGACCCAGTACTTC. This codes for CASSLYGTSEETQYF.

This clonotype has ten or more counts. The CDR3 reads CSGARDEKLFF. CDR3 nucleotides: TGCAGCGGAGCGAGGGATGAAAAACTGTTTTTT. This sequence joins TRBV29-1 and TRBJ1-4, with no clear D. The CDR3 extends over 11 amino acids. Trimming took off 7 bases at V and 6 bases at J, with 9 bases between the two ends. The germline V gene has CDR1 SQVTM and CDR2 ANQGSEA.

V usage is TRBV7-8 and J usage is TRBJ1-1, with D possibly TRBD1 on 6 matching bases. The CDR3 sequence is 14 residues long. Germline-derived CDR1 and CDR2 are SGHVS and FQNEAQ. Trimming pared 4 bases from V and 7 bases from J, leaving 16 bases between. This CDR3 is CASSSPPGASEAFF. Here the CDR3 DNA reads TGTGCCAGCAGCTCACCCCCGGGGGCGAGTGAAGCTTTCTTT.

This clonotype showed up just a few times. CDR3 amino acids: CASSENPGWDRQPQHF. For the CDR3, the DNA is TGTGCCAGCAGTGAAAACCCAGGGTGGGATCGTCAGCCCCAGCATTTT. This chain joins TRBV2 and TRBJ1-5; TRBD1 is a possible D gene (5 bases). This CDR3 region has 16 residues. CDR1 is SNHLY and CDR2 is FYNNEI in the germline V gene. Trimming took off 2 bases at V and 6 bases at J, with 17 bases between the two ends.

This clonotype showed up many times. Here the CDR3 reads CASSPFTGFETQYF. The CDR3 nucleotides are TGTGCCAGCTCACCCTTTACAGGTTTCGAGACCCAGTACTTC. The chain links TRBV18 to TRBJ2-5, with a possible D match to TRBD1 (5 bases). The CDR3 sequence is 14 residues long. The V end was cut by 3 bases, the J end by 5 bases, with 13 bases between. Per the germline V gene, CDR1 is KGHSH and CDR2 is LQKENI. The entire variable domain, with the rest obtained from reference TRBV18 and TRBJ2-5, is as follows: NAGVMQNPRHLVRRRGQEARLRCSPMKGHSHVYWYRQLPEEGLKFMVYLQKENIIDESGMPKERFSAEFPKEGPSILRIQQVVRGDSAAYFCASSPFTGFETQYFGPGTRLLVL.